Shown below are 29 T cell receptor beta chains from a single sample sequenced in a study of CD8+ T cells in alopecia areata. Following RNA extraction, reverse transcription yielded cDNA that acted as the sequencing template. Sequencing was performed with immunoSEQ multiplex PCR; in TCRdb, only in-frame clones are kept and a portion is missing. Of a few hundred thousand clones detected, roughly 44% appear once; the ten largest clones hold roughly 2.6%. Specified treatment: oral pan-JAK inhibitor, 5-10 mg twice daily. The sequencing used CD4+ T cells sorted from blood, collected around week 37, from a patient treated with tofacitinib. These receptor sequences come from a human donor with alopecia areata.

In the case of this clone: In the same sample, other DNA sequences code for this CDR3. The V gene is TRBV7-2, the J gene TRBJ2-7, with D perhaps TRBD1 (5 bases). With 3 bases removed from V and 3 bases from J, the gap between germline ends came to 6 bases. The germline gives CDR1 SGHTA, CDR2 FQGNSA. The CDR3 sequence is 12 residues long. CDR3 region: CASSFDSYEQYF. The CDR3 bases are TGTGCCAGCAGCTTCGACAGCTACGAGCAGTACTTC.

This rearrangement joins TRBV9 to TRBJ2-1, with 10 bases matching TRBD2. The CDR3 spans 12 residues. V lost 0 bases and J lost 15; bases outside the gene matches: 3. CDR1 SGDLS and CDR2 YYNGEE come from the germline V gene. CDR3 residues: CASSVGSGRTFF. The CDR3 region has the DNA TGTGCCAGCAGCGTAGGTAGCGGGAGGACGTTCTTC.

The gene calls are TRBV4-2 and TRBJ2-3; D is ambiguous. CDR1 and CDR2 (germline): LGHNA, YNFKEQ. CDR3 length equals 16 residues. V shed 2 bases and J shed 3 bases, with 15 bases lying between them. The CDR3 here is CASSQTAPQSTDTQYF. The CDR3 DNA follows: TGTGCCAGCAGCCAAACTGCACCCCAATCAACAGATACGCAGTATTTT.

The chain employs TRBV30 and TRBJ2-1, with 8 bases aligning to TRBD1. In germline, CDR1 is GTSNPN, CDR2 SVGIG (reference sequence). There are 14 residues in the CDR3. V was clipped by 5 bases and J by 6 bases; unmatched bases: 9. The CDR3 sequence: CAWAGTGLGNEQFF. The CDR3, as DNA: TGTGCCTGGGCTGGGACAGGCTTAGGCAATGAGCAGTTCTTC.

V and J are TRBV9 and TRBJ2-7; TRBD2 matches 9 bases. CDR3 length: 16 amino acids. J was trimmed by 4 bases and V by 0 bases; bases with no gene match: 8. The germline gives CDR1 SGDLS, CDR2 YYNGEE. The CDR3 loop is CASSVGVAGVPYEQYF. The DNA for the CDR3 is TGTGCCAGCAGCGTAGGCGTAGCGGGAGTGCCTTACGAGCAGTACTTC.

This clone has at least ten counts. The chain is built from TRBV7-8 and TRBJ2-2; D might be TRBD2 (6 bases). Germline loops: CDR1 SGHVS, CDR2 FQNEAQ. The germline V and J ends were trimmed by 5 bases and 8 bases, with 18 bases remaining between them. This CDR3 comprises 15 residues. For the CDR3, the DNA is TGTGCCAGCAGCGTAGTGGTAGCGGCCCAAGGGGAGCTGTTTTTT. Residues: CASSVVVAAQGELFF. Looking up the rest from reference TRBV7-8 and TRBJ2-2 gives the full variable domain: GAGVSQSPRYKVAKRGQDVALRCDPISGHVSLFWYQQALGQGPEFLTYFQNEAQLDKSGLPSDRFFAERPEGSVSTLKIQRTQQEDSAVYLCASSVVVAAQGELFFGEGSRLTVL.

V and J are TRBV7-3 and TRBJ2-1; 7 nucleotides align to TRBD2. The germline V gene encodes CDR1 SGHTA and CDR2 FQGTGA. There are 14 residues in the CDR3. J gave up 4 bases and V 5 bases, and 5 bases lay outside the gene matches. CDR3 nucleotides: TGTGCCAGCAGCCCCTCGGGAGGATACAATGAGCAGTTCTTC. Translating gives CASSPSGGYNEQFF.

V and J are TRBV6-5 and TRBJ2-5; perhaps D is TRBD1 or TRBD2 (5 bases each). Germline lookup yields CDR1 MNHEY and CDR2 SVGAGI. Trimming took 5 bases from V and 4 from J, leaving 8 bases between them. This CDR3 has 12 residues. The CDR3 nucleotides are TGTGCCAGCAGTCGGGGACGAGAGACCCAGTACTTC. It yields the protein CASSRGRETQYF.

This chain connects TRBV28 to TRBJ2-5; D is unclear. Germline V gene data show CDR1 as MDHEN and CDR2 as SYDVKM. The CDR3 length is 11 residues. V was pared by 6 bases and J by 5 bases, with 7 bases between. CDR3 DNA sequence: TGTGCCAGCAGCCACTACGAGACCCAGTACTTC. It encodes CASSHYETQYF.

This clone was seen more than once but under ten times. CDR3 DNA sequence: TGCAGCGTTGCGAATGGGGCCCTGGTCGCTGAGCAGTTCTTC. Translating it yields CSVANGALVAEQFF. V and J are TRBV29-1 and TRBJ2-1, with D perhaps matching TRBD1 (5 bases). Trimming stripped 4 bases from V and 9 bases from J, with 19 bases between. This CDR3 has 14 amino acids. Germline CDR1 reads SQVTM; CDR2 reads ANQGSEA.

This clone was observed a handful of times. The genes are TRBV6-5 and TRBJ2-1; 7 nucleotides agree with TRBD1. Germline V gene sequence: CDR1 MNHEY, CDR2 SVGAGI. The CDR3 contains 15 residues. V lost 7 bases, J lost 0 bases, and 6 bases stayed unmatched. This chain's CDR3 is CASKSRDSSYNEQFF. CDR3 nucleotide sequence: TGTGCCAGCAAATCGAGGGACAGCTCCTACAATGAGCAGTTCTTC.

This clone occurred a few times. The CDR3 sequence: CASSEDWEQFF. The CDR3 bases are TGTGCCAGCAGTGAAGACTGGGAGCAGTTCTTC. The rearrangement links TRBV2 to TRBJ2-1; no firm D call. Deletions cut 1 base from V and 10 bases from J, with 5 bases between. The CDR3 consists of 11 residues. The V gene's germline CDR1 is SNHLY and CDR2 FYNNEI.

The V gene is TRBV15, the J gene TRBJ2-7, with 8 bases that match TRBD1. V lost 1 base to trimming and J lost 7 bases; unmatched junction nucleotides: 15. Per germline, CDR1 LNHNV and CDR2 YYDKDF (reference sequence). The CDR3 loop spans 17 amino acids. The CDR3 spells CATSRAGARQGSGEQYF. The CDR3 DNA sequence: TGTGCCACCAGCAGAGCGGGCGCGAGACAGGGGTCGGGGGAGCAGTACTTC.

J is TRBJ1-5 and V is TRBV11-2; D is ambiguous. Trimming took off 3 bases at V and 4 bases at J, with 7 bases between the two ends. The CDR3 totals 13 residues. Germline V lookup: CDR1 SGHAT, CDR2 FQNNGV. The CDR3 spells CASSFGKNQPQHF. CDR3 coding DNA: TGTGCCAGCAGCTTTGGGAAGAATCAGCCCCAGCATTTT.

This clone was recorded only once. The J gene is TRBJ2-5, the V gene TRBV30; TRBD2 agrees at 8 bases. This CDR3 contains 13 residues. CDR1 and CDR2 from the germline V gene are GTSNPN and SVGIG (reference sequence). Trimming took 5 bases from V and 2 from J; bases not matched to a gene: 4. CDR3 amino acids: CAWVIAGQETQYF. The DNA of the CDR3 is TGTGCCTGGGTGATAGCGGGACAAGAGACCCAGTACTTC.

The rearrangement joins TRBV5-1 to TRBJ1-2; 7 bases are shared with TRBD1. The CDR3 contains 12 residues. With V trimmed by 7 bases and J by 7 bases, 7 bases remained unmatched. Germline V lookup: CDR1 SGHRS, CDR2 YFSETQ. CDR3 nucleotide sequence: TGCGCCAGCGGGGACAGAATCCGTGGCTACACCTTC. It specifies CASGDRIRGYTF.

The V call is TRBV30, the J call TRBJ2-7, with TRBD2 as a possible D gene (5 bases). The germline CDR1 and CDR2 sequences are GTSNPN and SVGIG (reference sequence). This CDR3 is built from 12 residues. V lost 3 bases and J 1 base, leaving 7 bases between the germline ends. Here the CDR3 reads CAWRRGSYEQYF. The CDR3 nucleotides are TGTGCCTGGAGACGGGGTTCCTACGAGCAGTACTTC.

This sequence joins TRBV9 and TRBJ2-1, with TRBD2 matching 8 bases. J lost 6 bases, V lost 2 bases, and 10 bases had no gene match. Germline-derived CDR1 and CDR2 are SGDLS and YYNGEE. The CDR3 extends over 16 amino acids. In DNA form, the CDR3 reads TGTGCCAGCAGCGTTCTTCCGGGAGGGGAGGTCAATGAGCAGTTCTTC. Protein sequence: CASSVLPGGEVNEQFF.

The chain couples TRBV6-6 to TRBJ2-7; TRBD1 might be the D (6 bases). In germline, CDR1 is MNHNY, CDR2 SVGAGI (reference sequence). There are 13 residues in the CDR3. Trimming pared 7 bases from V and 3 bases from J, leaving 13 bases between. CDR3 coding DNA: TGTGCCAGCACCCAGCGAGGGGGCTACGAGCAGTACTTC. Protein product: CASTQRGGYEQYF.

Written as DNA, the CDR3 is TGTGCCATCAGGGAGGGGTACGAGCAGTACTTC. As protein: CAIREGYEQYF. The chain combines TRBV27 with TRBJ2-7; 7 nucleotides match TRBD2. There are 11 residues in the CDR3. V lost 10 bases to trimming and J lost 4 bases; unmatched junction nucleotides: 4. Germline lookup yields CDR1 MNHEY and CDR2 SMNVEV (reference sequence).

CDR3 sequence reads: CASSPGGFYGYTF. CDR3 nucleotides: TGTGCCAGCAGCCCCGGAGGTTTCTATGGCTACACCTTC. This chain joins TRBV28 and TRBJ1-2, with unresolved D. The germline CDR1 and CDR2 sequences are MDHEN and SYDVKM. The CDR3 spans 13 residues. With 6 bases removed from V and 4 bases from J, the gap between germline ends came to 12 bases.

This chain links TRBV7-3 with TRBJ2-5; D is perhaps TRBD1 (5 bases). Germline V lookup: CDR1 SGHTA, CDR2 FQGTGA. CDR3 length equals 15 residues. Trimming removed 1 base at V and 5 bases at J, with 14 bases between. The CDR3 spells CASSLMGRWGETQYF. The DNA of the CDR3 is TGTGCCAGCAGCTTAATGGGCCGGTGGGGCGAGACCCAGTACTTC.

The gene calls are TRBV7-2 and TRBJ1-5, with D possibly being TRBD1 (6 bases). V shed 5 bases and J shed 0 bases, with 20 bases lying between them. This CDR3 is built from 18 residues. Germline V gene sequence: CDR1 SGHTA, CDR2 FQGNSA. The CDR3 spells CASSPRPRGGISNQPQHF. The CDR3 region has the DNA TGTGCCAGCAGCCCACGCCCGAGGGGGGGAATTAGCAATCAGCCCCAGCATTTT.

The genes are TRBV30 and TRBJ2-2; no firm D call. Trimming took 3 bases from V and 3 from J, leaving 8 bases between them. This CDR3 is built from 13 residues. In germline, CDR1 is GTSNPN, CDR2 SVGIG (reference sequence). The CDR3 region is CAWRGRDTGELFF. CDR3 sequence (DNA): TGTGCCTGGAGGGGCCGGGACACCGGGGAGCTGTTTTTT.

J is TRBJ1-1 and V is TRBV29-1; no clear D. With 5 bases removed from V and 1 base from J, the gap between germline ends came to 11 bases. CDR3 size: 13 residues. In germline, CDR1 is SQVTM, CDR2 ANQGSEA. CDR3 protein: CSVSATQNTEAFF. The DNA for the CDR3 is TGCAGCGTTTCCGCTACACAGAACACTGAAGCTTTCTTT.

V and J are TRBV7-8 and TRBJ2-6; maybe TRBD1 (5 bases). The CDR3 totals 15 residues. V was shortened by 4 bases and J by 2 bases, with 9 bases between the two germline ends. In germline, CDR1 is SGHVS, CDR2 FQNEAQ. CDR3 coding DNA: TGTGCCAGCAGCTCACAGGTTCCTGGGGCCAACGTCCTGACTTTC. It translates to CASSSQVPGANVLTF.

This clone was detected once. The rearrangement links TRBV5-6 to TRBJ1-2, with 10 bases aligning to TRBD1. J gave up 7 bases and V 2 bases, and 8 bases lay outside the gene matches. The germline V gene has CDR1 SGHDT and CDR2 YYEEEE. This CDR3 has 15 amino acids. CDR3 bases: TGTGCCAGCAGCTTTTCTGACAGGGGGCGAGGTGGCTACACCTTC. Protein: CASSFSDRGRGGYTF. Drawing the rest from reference TRBV5-6 and TRBJ1-2, the complete variable domain is DAGVTQSPTHLIKTRGQQVTLRCSPKSGHDTVSWYQQALGQGPQFIFQYYEEEERQRGNFPDRFSGHQFPNYSSELNVNALLLGDSALYLCASSFSDRGRGGYTFGSGTRLTVV.

The table lists this clone with a few counts. V gene TRBV5-1 combines with J gene TRBJ2-4; tentatively, D is TRBD1 (6 bases). The CDR3 consists of 12 residues. Trimming took 5 bases from V and 9 from J, leaving 12 bases between them. Per germline, CDR1 SGHRS and CDR2 YFSETQ. This CDR3 is CASSNQGRIQYF. The CDR3, as DNA: TGCGCCAGCAGTAATCAGGGGCGCATTCAGTACTTC.

V and J are TRBV30 and TRBJ1-5; a possible D gene is TRBD1 (6 bases). V lost 5 bases to trimming and J lost 1 base, with 15 bases between them. Germline values: CDR1 GTSNPN, CDR2 SVGIG (reference sequence). The CDR3 covers 15 residues. In DNA, the CDR3 is TGTGCCTGGGCACAGGGAGGTCAGAGCAATCAGCCCCAGCATTTT. Residues: CAWAQGGQSNQPQHF.